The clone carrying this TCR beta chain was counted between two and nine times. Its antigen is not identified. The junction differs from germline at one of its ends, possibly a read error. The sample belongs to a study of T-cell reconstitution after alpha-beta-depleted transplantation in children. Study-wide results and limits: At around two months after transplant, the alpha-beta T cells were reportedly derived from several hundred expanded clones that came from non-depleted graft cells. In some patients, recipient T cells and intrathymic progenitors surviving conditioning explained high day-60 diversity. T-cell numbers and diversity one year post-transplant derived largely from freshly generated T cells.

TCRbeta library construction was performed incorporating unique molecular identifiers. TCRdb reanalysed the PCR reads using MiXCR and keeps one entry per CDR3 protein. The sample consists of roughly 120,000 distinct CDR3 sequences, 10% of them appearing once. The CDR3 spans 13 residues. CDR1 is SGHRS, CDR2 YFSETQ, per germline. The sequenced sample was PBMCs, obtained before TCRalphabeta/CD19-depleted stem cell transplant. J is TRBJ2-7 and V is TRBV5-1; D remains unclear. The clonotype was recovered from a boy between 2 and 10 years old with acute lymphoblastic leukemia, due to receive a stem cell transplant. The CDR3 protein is CASSLDGLYEQYF. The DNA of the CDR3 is TGCGCCAGCAGTTTGGATGGGCTTTACGAGCAGTACTTC.